In this sample, the clone carrying this TCR beta chain turned up many times. The V end was cut by 6 bases, the J end by 2 bases, with 32 bases between. The CDR3 totals 20 residues. Germline CDR1 and CDR2: MGHDK and SYGVNS. TCR cDNA molecules were tagged individually, and each one carried a unique molecular identifier. One entry per CDR3 protein results from TCRdb running MiXCR on the 5' RACE reads. The repertoire has just under 95,000 distinct CDR3 sequences, around 12% of them found once; the top ten carry roughly two fifths. Stated time point: sample taken at primary tumor resection. The study sequenced unsorted whole RNA from tumor, nontumor lung or frozen PBMC. There were 70 to 80 donors, all of them untreated patients with early-stage non-small cell lung cancer. This sample was included in a study of spatial heterogeneity in lung cancer. Study information: Fewer alpha-chain than beta-chain sequences were consistently detected. The study observed each unique TCR and UMI combination more than ten times on average in raw reads.

The sequence was collected from a male donor with early-stage non-small cell lung cancer. The specimen comprised PBMCs, sampled at surgery. This chain joins TRBV25-1 and TRBJ2-7, with D perhaps TRBD1 (12 bases). DNA of the CDR3: TGTGCCAGCAGGGGGACAGGGGGCGCGGGGACTAGCGGTCTAACCTACGAGCAGTACTTC. It is translated as CASRGTGGAGTSGLTYEQYF.